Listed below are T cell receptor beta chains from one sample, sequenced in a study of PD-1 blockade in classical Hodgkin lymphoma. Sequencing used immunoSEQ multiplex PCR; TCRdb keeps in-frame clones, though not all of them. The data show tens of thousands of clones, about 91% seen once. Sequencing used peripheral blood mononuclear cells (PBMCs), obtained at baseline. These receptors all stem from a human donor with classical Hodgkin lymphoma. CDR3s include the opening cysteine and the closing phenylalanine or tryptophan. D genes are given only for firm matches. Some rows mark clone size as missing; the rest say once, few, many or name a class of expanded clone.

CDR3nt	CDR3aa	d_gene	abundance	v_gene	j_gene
TGCAGCACTGAGCCGTGGATGAACACTGAAGCTTTCTTT	CSTEPWMNTEAFF	NA	NA	TRBV29-1	TRBJ1-1
TGTGCCAGCAGCCCCCGACAGGGGGCCACAGATACGCAGTATTTT	CASSPRQGATDTQYF	TRBD1	NA	TRBV7-7	TRBJ2-3
TGTGCCAGCAGCGCCGGGGGGGGACAGCCCCAGCATTTT	CASSAGGGQPQHF	NA	few	TRBV11-2	TRBJ1-5
TGCGCCAGCAGCTTGGCCCAGACAGTCCCGCCGTTCTTC	CASSLAQTVPPFF	NA	NA	TRBV5-1	TRBJ2-1
TGTGCCAGCAGCACTAGCGGGGACTACACCGGGGAGCTGTTTTTT	CASSTSGDYTGELFF	TRBD2	once	TRBV7-3	TRBJ2-2
TGTGCCAGCAGTCCCGGTGGGGCCAACGTCCTGACTTTC	CASSPGGANVLTF	NA	NA	TRBV6-5	TRBJ2-6
TGCGCCAGCAGCTTGGGTGGGGGCTCCTACGAGCAGTACTTC	CASSLGGGSYEQYF	NA	once	TRBV5-1	TRBJ2-7
TGTGCCACCTCCCCAACAGGGATAAACACTGAAGCTTTCTTT	CATSPTGINTEAFF	NA	once	TRBV19	TRBJ1-1
TGTGCCAGCAGTTTCCAAGAGACCCAGTACTTC	CASSFQETQYF	NA	NA	TRBV27	TRBJ2-5
TGTGCCAGCAGTTACCCGCGTAGCAATCAGCCCCAGCATTTT	CASSYPRSNQPQHF	NA	once	TRBV6-5	TRBJ1-5
TGTGCCAGCACCCCAGGGGAGGGACAGGGGGCTGGTGAGCAGTTCTTC	CASTPGEGQGAGEQFF	TRBD1	NA	TRBV9	TRBJ2-1
TGTGCCAGCAGCGGGGGACAGGGCGGCGGGGAGCTGTTTTTT	CASSGGQGGGELFF	TRBD1	NA	TRBV9	TRBJ2-2
TGCGCCAGCAGCTTGGAGGAGGAAAACACTGAAGCTTTCTTT	CASSLEEENTEAFF	NA	NA	TRBV5-1	TRBJ1-1
TGTGCCATCCCGAAGGAGCGGGGAAGCACAGATACGCAGTATTTT	CAIPKERGSTDTQYF	TRBD2	once	TRBV2	TRBJ2-3
TGCGCCAGCATGGACGGGGGCGACAAAAACATTCAGTACTTC	CASMDGGDKNIQYF	NA	NA	TRBV10-2	TRBJ2-4
TGTGCCATCAGGGAGAGCAATCAGCCCCAGCATTTT	CAIRESNQPQHF	NA	few	TRBV10-3	TRBJ1-5
TGTGCCAGCAGCTTAGACTTCGGCGCAGATACGCAGTATTTT	CASSLDFGADTQYF	NA	NA	TRBV11-2	TRBJ2-3
TGTGCCAGCAGTGAAGATCGGGGAGGACCATTGAACACTGAAGCTTTCTTT	CASSEDRGGPLNTEAFF	NA	NA	TRBV2	TRBJ1-1
TGTGCCAGCATAGGAAATAGCAATCAGCCCCAGCATTTT	CASIGNSNQPQHF	NA	NA	TRBV6-1	TRBJ1-5
TGCGCCAGCAGCTTGTCGTGGGGGTCGAATTCACCCCTCCACTTT	CASSLSWGSNSPLHF	NA	few	TRBV5-1	TRBJ1-6
TGCAGCGTTTGGGTCGTGGCCAGGGGGCACTCTGGGGCCAACGTCCTGACTTTC	CSVWVVARGHSGANVLTF	TRBD1	NA	TRBV29-1	TRBJ2-6
TGTGCCAGCAGCTCCCCAGGGGAGGGAGATGGCTACACCTTC	CASSSPGEGDGYTF	NA	NA	TRBV13	TRBJ1-2
TGTGCCAGCAGTGACTCTGAGCTAGCGGGGGACACCGGGGAGCTGTTTTTT	CASSDSELAGDTGELFF	TRBD2	NA	TRBV6-4	TRBJ2-2
TGTGCCAGCAGTTTACTTTGGGACTCCTCTAGCACAGATACGCAGTATTTT	CASSLLWDSSSTDTQYF	NA	NA	TRBV27	TRBJ2-3
TGTGCCAGCAGCCCGCCCCAACAGGGAAACTATGGCTACACCTTC	CASSPPQQGNYGYTF	NA	NA	TRBV14	TRBJ1-2
TGTGCCAGCAGCGTTGGTTTGACTGAAGCTTTCTTT	CASSVGLTEAFF	NA	NA	TRBV7-9	TRBJ1-1
TGTGCCAGCAGTTCTCCGAGCGGGGGGGCAGAGGCCCAGTACTTC	CASSSPSGGAEAQYF	TRBD2	NA	TRBV28	TRBJ2-5
TGTGCCAGCTCACCGAACAGGGGCGGATTAGCCACGACTGAAGCTTTCTTT	CASSPNRGGLATTEAFF	TRBD1	NA	TRBV18	TRBJ1-1
TGTGCCAGCAGTAAACAGGGTGGCCCCTACGAGCAGTACTTC	CASSKQGGPYEQYF	NA	NA	TRBV28	TRBJ2-7
TGTGCCAGCAGGCACGGGACGGATAGCAATCAGCCCCAGCATTTT	CASRHGTDSNQPQHF	NA	NA	TRBV6-5	TRBJ1-5
TGCGCCAGCAGCCCCGGGACGCAGAACACTGAAGCTTTCTTT	CASSPGTQNTEAFF	NA	NA	TRBV5-1	TRBJ1-1
TGTGCCAGCAGCCCACACCAGCGGCCCGCTATTAACACTGAAGCTTTCTTT	CASSPHQRPAINTEAFF	NA	NA	TRBV9	TRBJ1-1
TGTGCTAGTGGTTTGCCCGGGACTAGGGAGACCCAGTACTTC	CASGLPGTRETQYF	TRBD2	NA	TRBV12-5	TRBJ2-5
TGTGCCAGCAGCGCCCGGGACAGGGTTTCACCCCTCCACTTT	CASSARDRVSPLHF	TRBD1	NA	TRBV9	TRBJ1-6
TGTGCCAGCAGGTACCAGGGAGCCACAGATACGCAGTATTTT	CASRYQGATDTQYF	NA	NA	TRBV9	TRBJ2-3
TGTGCCAGCAGCCAAGATAGGCGGGGCTCCTACAATGAGCAGTTCTTC	CASSQDRRGSYNEQFF	NA	NA	TRBV4-2	TRBJ2-1
TGTGCCAGCAGCTTCACCGAGCAGTACTTC	CASSFTEQYF	NA	NA	TRBV11-2	TRBJ2-7
TGTGCCAGCAGCCAAGGGGGGAGGTTTGGACTGTCCTACAATGAGCAGTTCTTC	CASSQGGRFGLSYNEQFF	NA	NA	TRBV7-8	TRBJ2-1
TGTGCCAGCAGCCTGGGGCCTATGAACAGGCCCAATGCCGGGGAGCTGTTTTTT	CASSLGPMNRPNAGELFF	NA	NA	TRBV7-7	TRBJ2-2
TGTGCCAGTCAACGGGGAGCTATGAAAGAACTGTTTTTT	CASQRGAMKELFF	NA	NA	TRBV19	TRBJ1-4
TGTGCCAGCAGCTCACTCGGGGGACAAGAGACCCAGTACTTC	CASSSLGGQETQYF	NA	once	TRBV7-3	TRBJ2-5
TGTGCCAGCAGTGAAGGCAGTAACTATGAAAAACTGTTTTTT	CASSEGSNYEKLFF	NA	NA	TRBV6-1	TRBJ1-4
TGTGCCAGTAGGCCGGGACAGGGACAGCCCCAGCATTTT	CASRPGQGQPQHF	TRBD1	NA	TRBV19	TRBJ1-5
TGTGCCAGCAGCAAAGGGGGTTTCCAGCCCCAGCATTTT	CASSKGGFQPQHF	NA	NA	TRBV6-5	TRBJ1-5
TGTGCCAGCAGCCCCGGGACAGGGGCCTATGGCTACACCTTC	CASSPGTGAYGYTF	TRBD1	NA	TRBV11-2	TRBJ1-2
TGTGCCAGCAGCTCCCGGGACAGGTTCCCCCCAGATACGCAGTATTTT	CASSSRDRFPPDTQYF	TRBD1	NA	TRBV7-2	TRBJ2-3
TGCAGCGCCATCGGGACGGGCGGGGAAAAACTGTTTTTT	CSAIGTGGEKLFF	NA	NA	TRBV29-1	TRBJ1-4
TGTGCCAGCAGGGGAACATCCTACGAGCAGTACTTC	CASRGTSYEQYF	NA	NA	TRBV5-4	TRBJ2-7
TGCGCCAGCAGTCAAGTTCGACGGGACAGGGACTCACCCCTCCACTTT	CASSQVRRDRDSPLHF	TRBD1	NA	TRBV23-1	TRBJ1-6
TGTGCCAGTAGCGTTTCAGGGTTGAGGGTGAACACTGAAGCTTTCTTT	CASSVSGLRVNTEAFF	NA	once	TRBV19	TRBJ1-1
TGCGCCAGCATTCGGGGACATACCTACGAGCAGTACTTC	CASIRGHTYEQYF	NA	NA	TRBV10-1	TRBJ2-7
TGTGCCAGCAGTTTAGAGCGGCAGGGGACCCGAGAGACCCAGTACTTC	CASSLERQGTRETQYF	NA	NA	TRBV27	TRBJ2-5
TGTGCCAGCAGCTTTTGGATCTTAGCCAAAAACATTCAGTACTTC	CASSFWILAKNIQYF	NA	NA	TRBV7-2	TRBJ2-4
TGTGCCAGCAGCGGGGACCGATTCTCTGGGGCCAACGTCCTGACTTTC	CASSGDRFSGANVLTF	NA	NA	TRBV5-6	TRBJ2-6
TGTGCCAGCAGCCACCACGGGTTAAACTATGGCTACACCTTC	CASSHHGLNYGYTF	NA	NA	TRBV9	TRBJ1-2